This TCR beta chain was profiled in a study of blood T cell repertoires in COVID-19. Study summary: From T cells, B-cell-depleted T cells, or PBMCs came the material, which was cDNA or gDNA.

The CDR3 extends over 13 amino acids. Trimming took 6 bases from V and 4 from J, leaving 12 bases between them. In the original processing: The assay estimated nucleated cells by amplifying reference gene primers. The data were produced by immunoSEQ multiplex PCR, yet TCRdb's version contains in-frame clones alone and is incomplete. V and J calls and clone size are those listed in that table; D and trimming were worked out from the DNA. The sample has 40,000 or so clones, around 86% seen once. The sample comprised peripheral blood. This sequence was found in a man aged 55 to 70 with active COVID-19. This chain links TRBV12-3 or TRBV12-4 with TRBJ1-1, with D perhaps TRBD1 (6 bases). CDR3 nucleotides: TGTGCCAGCAGGCGAACAGGGCTCACTGAAGCTTTCTTT. The encoded protein is CASRRTGLTEAFF.